This TCR beta chain was recorded in a study of CD8 T cells in ankylosing spondylitis. Points from the study as a whole: Earlier reports found some motif variants in synovial fluid and blood in reactive arthritis. The study identified a TCR beta motif of several highly homologous variants that appeared characteristic of ankylosing spondylitis blood.

A single record per CDR3 protein comes from TCRdb applying MiXCR to the 5' RACE reads. Of 290,000 or so distinct CDR3 sequences listed, around 20% are singletons. This clonotype turned up a few times. Its antigen is currently unknown. The CDR3 spans 13 residues. The V and J ends lost 3 bases and 9 bases, in that order; junction bases with no gene match: 5. The sequence derives from a female donor with ankylosing spondylitis or in good health (not recorded which). Input material: blood, either unsorted or a sorted T cell fraction (not recorded which). This chain connects TRBV12-3 or TRBV12-4 to TRBJ2-1, with 7 nucleotides matching TRBD2. CDR3 DNA: TGTGCCAGCAGTTTCCGGGGGGTGGGTGAGCAGTTCTTC. Encoded protein: CASSFRGVGEQFF.